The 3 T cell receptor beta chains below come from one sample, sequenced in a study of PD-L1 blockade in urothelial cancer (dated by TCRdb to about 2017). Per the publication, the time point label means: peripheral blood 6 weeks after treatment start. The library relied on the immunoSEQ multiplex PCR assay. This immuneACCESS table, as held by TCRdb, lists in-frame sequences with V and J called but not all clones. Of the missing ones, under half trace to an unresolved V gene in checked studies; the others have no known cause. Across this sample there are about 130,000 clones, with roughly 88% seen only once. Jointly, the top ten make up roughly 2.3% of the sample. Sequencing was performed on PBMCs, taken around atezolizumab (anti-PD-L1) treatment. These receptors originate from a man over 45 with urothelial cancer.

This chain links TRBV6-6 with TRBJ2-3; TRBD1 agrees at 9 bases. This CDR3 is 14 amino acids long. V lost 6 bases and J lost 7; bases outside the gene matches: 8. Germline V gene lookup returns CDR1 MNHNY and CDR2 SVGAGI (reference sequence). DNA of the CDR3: TGTGCCAGCAGCGGGGACAGGGCCATACATACGCAGTATTTT. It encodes CASSGDRAIHTQYF.

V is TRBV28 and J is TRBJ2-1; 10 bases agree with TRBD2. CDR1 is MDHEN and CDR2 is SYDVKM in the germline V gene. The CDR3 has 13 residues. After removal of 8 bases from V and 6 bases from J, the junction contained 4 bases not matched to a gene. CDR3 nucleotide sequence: TGTGCCAGCGTAGCGGGAGGATTCAATGAGCAGTTCTTC. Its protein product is CASVAGGFNEQFF. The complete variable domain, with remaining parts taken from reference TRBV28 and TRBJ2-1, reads DVKVTQSSRYLVKRTGEKVFLECVQDMDHENMFWYRQDPGLGLRLIYFSYDVKMKEKGDIPEGYSVSREKKERFSLILESASTNQTSMYLCASVAGGFNEQFFGPGTRLTVL.

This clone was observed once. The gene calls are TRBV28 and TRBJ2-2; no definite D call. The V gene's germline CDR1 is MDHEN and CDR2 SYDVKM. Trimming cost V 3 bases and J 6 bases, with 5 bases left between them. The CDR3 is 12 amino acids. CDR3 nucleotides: TGTGCCAGCAGTTTTGGCCCCGGGGAGCTGTTTTTT. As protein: CASSFGPGELFF.